What follows describes a single T cell receptor (beta chain). These data originate in a study of T cell responses to AZD1222 COVID-19 vaccine. Study-wide context: Analysis merged second doses at about 4 or about 12 weeks.

Measured with immunoSEQ multiplex PCR; TCRdb has only the in-frame clones, and not every one. Among 85,000 to 110,000 clones, 80% to 90% were seen once, and the ten largest hold approximately 22%. There are 15 residues in the CDR3. Germline V CDR1 and CDR2: ENHRY, SYGVKD. Trimming stripped 7 bases from V and 0 bases from J, with 13 bases between. This TCR was recovered from an adult in good health. Source: peripheral blood, taken on day 0 of AZD1222 vaccination. The chain links TRBV10-3 to TRBJ1-3; possible D gene TRBD1, 6 bases. The CDR3, as DNA: TGTGCCATCAAAGGGACATCGAGCTCTGGAAACACCATATATTTT. It is translated as CAIKGTSSSGNTIYF.